Listed below are T cell receptor beta chains from one sample, sequenced in a study of blood T cell repertoires in COVID-19. Sequencing used immunoSEQ multiplex PCR; TCRdb keeps in-frame clones, though not all of them. The sample shows roughly 48,000 clones, 80% to 90% of them seen only once. Material for sequencing was peripheral blood. The receptors shown here come from a human donor in a cohort sampled during active COVID-19. CDR3s include the opening cysteine and the closing phenylalanine or tryptophan. The D gene is left open where the match is weak. Size is omitted from some rows. Given values are once, few, many or a class for expanded clones.

V	size	D	J	CDR3	DNA
TRBV7-2	NA	TRBD1	TRBJ1-1	CASSLRQGRGTEAFF	TGTGCCAGCAGCTTACGACAGGGGAGAGGGACTGAAGCTTTCTTT
TRBV2	few	TRBD1	TRBJ1-2	CASSRQGYNGYTF	TGTGCCAGCAGTCGACAGGGGTATAATGGCTACACCTTC
TRBV20-1	once	NA	TRBJ2-1	CSASRGVGGNEQFF	TGCAGTGCTAGTCGAGGAGTAGGAGGCAATGAGCAGTTCTTC
TRBV20-1	NA	NA	TRBJ1-6	CSASWGVGSPLHF	TGCAGTGCTAGTTGGGGGGTGGGGTCACCCCTCCACTTT
TRBV19	NA	TRBD1	TRBJ1-4	CASKVDEGGATNEKLFF	TGTGCCAGTAAGGTTGATGAAGGGGGCGCGACTAATGAAAAACTGTTTTTT
TRBV19	NA	NA	TRBJ2-1	CASSLLTRRYNEQFF	TGTGCCAGTAGTCTCCTGACTAGGCGATACAATGAGCAGTTCTTC
TRBV6-2/TRBV6-3	NA	NA	TRBJ2-2	CASSAISIGELFF	TGTGCCAGCAGTGCTATAAGTATCGGGGAGCTGTTTTTT
TRBV19	NA	NA	TRBJ1-3	CASSLWTEASGNTIYF	TGTGCCAGTAGTCTCTGGACGGAGGCCTCTGGAAACACCATATATTTT
TRBV7-3	NA	TRBD1	TRBJ2-3	CASRDQGGQFAIADTQYF	TGTGCCAGCAGGGATCAAGGGGGACAGTTCGCTATCGCAGATACGCAGTATTTT
TRBV27	NA	NA	TRBJ1-1	CASRPRGILGTEAFF	TGTGCCAGCAGGCCCCGGGGGATCCTAGGGACTGAAGCTTTCTTT
TRBV3-1/TRBV3-2	NA	NA	TRBJ2-3	CASSQDAAGRYF	TGTGCCAGCAGCCAAGATGCGGCGGGTCGGTATTTT
TRBV9	NA	NA	TRBJ1-1	CASSDPRGSAEGTEAFF	TGTGCCAGCAGCGACCCCAGGGGTTCGGCGGAAGGCACTGAAGCTTTCTTT
TRBV5-4	NA	TRBD1	TRBJ1-2	CASSSDRGRDYGYTF	TGTGCCAGCAGCTCCGACAGGGGGCGAGACTATGGCTACACCTTC
TRBV18	NA	NA	TRBJ2-7	CASSPRGGPHEQYF	TGTGCCAGCTCACCACGAGGAGGGCCCCACGAGCAGTACTTC
TRBV2	NA	NA	TRBJ1-2	CASSSDRGYTF	TGTGCCAGCAGCTCTGACAGGGGCTACACCTTC
TRBV11-2	NA	TRBD1	TRBJ2-3	CASSLAVNRGLLTDTQYF	TGTGCCAGCAGCTTAGCGGTGAACAGGGGGCTTCTCACAGATACGCAGTATTTT
TRBV27	NA	TRBD1	TRBJ2-7	CASWRQGAREQYF	TGTGCCAGCTGGCGACAGGGGGCGCGGGAGCAGTACTTC
TRBV2	NA	TRBD1	TRBJ1-2	CARRGPNYGYTF	TGTGCCAGGAGGGGGCCGAACTATGGCTACACCTTC
TRBV7-2	few	NA	TRBJ1-1	CASSLATDVSTEAFF	TGTGCCAGCAGCCTGGCGACAGACGTGAGCACTGAAGCTTTCTTT
TRBV19	NA	NA	TRBJ2-2	CASSIDSQGMTGELFF	TGTGCCAGTAGTATTGATTCGCAGGGAATGACCGGGGAGCTGTTTTTT
TRBV7-9	NA	NA	TRBJ2-6	CASSRAPGTGANVLTF	TGTGCCAGCAGCCGAGCCCCGGGGACTGGGGCCAACGTCCTGACTTTC
TRBV27	NA	NA	TRBJ2-2	CASSFYGQRDTKLFF	TGTGCCAGCAGTTTCTATGGACAGCGCGACACAAAGCTGTTTTTT
TRBV5-4	NA	NA	TRBJ2-7	CASSFGSGGANSYEQYF	TGTGCCAGCAGCTTCGGCAGCGGAGGGGCAAACTCCTACGAGCAGTACTTC
TRBV7-6	once	TRBD1	TRBJ2-7	CASSSGTGVTYEQYF	TGTGCCAGCAGCTCCGGGACAGGGGTAACCTACGAGCAGTACTTC
TRBV29-1	NA	TRBD1	TRBJ1-1	CSVVQGANTEAFF	TGCAGCGTCGTACAGGGGGCGAACACTGAAGCTTTCTTT
TRBV9	NA	TRBD1	TRBJ1-1	CASSGAGTGVTEAFF	TGTGCCAGCAGCGGTGCCGGGACAGGGGTCACTGAAGCTTTCTTT
TRBV5-4	NA	TRBD2	TRBJ2-1	CASSLVPSGGGRVNEQFF	TGTGCCAGCAGCTTGGTCCCTAGCGGGGGGGGAAGGGTCAATGAGCAGTTCTTC
TRBV5-1	NA	TRBD2	TRBJ2-2	CASSLFGLAGGTNTGELFF	TGCGCCAGCAGTCTATTCGGACTAGCGGGGGGGACGAACACCGGGGAGCTGTTTTTT
TRBV4-2	NA	TRBD1	TRBJ2-3	CASSQAEDRAIHADTQYF	TGTGCCAGCAGCCAGGCTGAGGACAGGGCAATACACGCAGATACGCAGTATTTT
TRBV9	NA	NA	TRBJ1-6	CASSVGGFDSPLHF	TGTGCCAGCAGCGTAGGAGGGTTTGATTCACCCCTCCACTTT
TRBV7-6	NA	NA	TRBJ2-5	CASSRYQETQYF	TGTGCCAGCAGCCGGTACCAAGAGACCCAGTACTTC
TRBV7-7	NA	NA	TRBJ1-5	CASIHGEPQHF	TGTGCTAGCATCCACGGGGAGCCCCAGCATTTT